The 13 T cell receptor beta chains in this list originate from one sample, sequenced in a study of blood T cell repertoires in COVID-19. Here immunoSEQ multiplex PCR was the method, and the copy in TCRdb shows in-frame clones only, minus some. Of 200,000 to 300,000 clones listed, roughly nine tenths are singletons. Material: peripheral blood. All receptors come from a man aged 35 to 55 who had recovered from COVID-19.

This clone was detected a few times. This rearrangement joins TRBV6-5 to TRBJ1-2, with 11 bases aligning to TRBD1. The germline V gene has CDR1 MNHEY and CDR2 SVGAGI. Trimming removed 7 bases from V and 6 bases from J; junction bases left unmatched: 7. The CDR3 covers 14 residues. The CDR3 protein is CASMGGQGVHGYTF. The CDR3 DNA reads TGTGCCAGCATGGGGGGACAGGGGGTTCATGGCTACACCTTC.

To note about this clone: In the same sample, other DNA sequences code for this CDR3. The CDR3 sequence: CSVAGVGEKLFF. CDR3 DNA: TGCAGCGTTGCAGGGGTAGGTGAAAAACTGTTTTTT. The chain uses TRBV29-1 and TRBJ1-4; a weak D match, TRBD1 (6 bases). V gave up 4 bases and J gave up 7 bases, with 10 bases separating them. Germline CDR1 SQVTM, CDR2 ANQGSEA. The CDR3 length is 12 residues.

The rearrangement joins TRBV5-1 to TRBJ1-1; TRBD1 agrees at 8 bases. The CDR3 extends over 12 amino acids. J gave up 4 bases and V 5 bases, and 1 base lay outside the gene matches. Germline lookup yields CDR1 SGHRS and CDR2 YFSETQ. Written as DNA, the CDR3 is TGCGCCAGCAGAACAGGGGGCACTGAAGCTTTCTTT. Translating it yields CASRTGGTEAFF.

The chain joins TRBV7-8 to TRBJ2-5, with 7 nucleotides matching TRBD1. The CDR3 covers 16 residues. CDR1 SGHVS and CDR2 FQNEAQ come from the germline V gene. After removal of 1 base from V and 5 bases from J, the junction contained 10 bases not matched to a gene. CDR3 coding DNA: TGTGCCAGCAGCTTAGTCCCCACAGGGGTCGGGGAGACCCAGTACTTC. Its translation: CASSLVPTGVGETQYF.

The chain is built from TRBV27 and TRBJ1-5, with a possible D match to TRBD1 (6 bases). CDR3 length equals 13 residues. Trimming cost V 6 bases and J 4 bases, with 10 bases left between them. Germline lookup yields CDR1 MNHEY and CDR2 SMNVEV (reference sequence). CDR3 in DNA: TGTGCCAGCAGGGGGGGGCAAAATCAGCCCCAGCATTTT. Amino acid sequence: CASRGGQNQPQHF.

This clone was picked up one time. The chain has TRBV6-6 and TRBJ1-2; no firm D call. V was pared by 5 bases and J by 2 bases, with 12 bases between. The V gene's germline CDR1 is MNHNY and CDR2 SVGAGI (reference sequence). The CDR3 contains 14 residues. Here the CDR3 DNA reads TGTGCCAGCAGTAGGCGAGGGAGGAACTATGGCTACACCTTC. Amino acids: CASSRRGRNYGYTF.

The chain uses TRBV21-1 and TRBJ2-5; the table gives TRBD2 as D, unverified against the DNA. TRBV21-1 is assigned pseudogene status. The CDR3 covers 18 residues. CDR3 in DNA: TGTGCCAGCAGCAAAGTGAAGAGTAGCGGGGGTAACCAAGAGACCCAGTACTTC. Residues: CASSKVKSSGGNQETQYF.

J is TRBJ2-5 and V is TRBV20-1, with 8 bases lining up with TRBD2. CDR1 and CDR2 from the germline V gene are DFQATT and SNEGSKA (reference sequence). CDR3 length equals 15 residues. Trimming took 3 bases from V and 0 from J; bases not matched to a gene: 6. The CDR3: CSASMSGGYQETQYF. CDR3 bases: TGCAGTGCTAGTATGAGCGGGGGCTACCAAGAGACCCAGTACTTC.

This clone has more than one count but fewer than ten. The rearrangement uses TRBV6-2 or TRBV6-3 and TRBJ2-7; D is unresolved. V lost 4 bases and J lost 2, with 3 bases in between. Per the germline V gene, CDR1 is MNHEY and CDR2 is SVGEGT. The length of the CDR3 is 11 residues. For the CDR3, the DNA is TGTGCCAGCAGTTTCACCTACGAGCAGTACTTC. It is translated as CASSFTYEQYF.

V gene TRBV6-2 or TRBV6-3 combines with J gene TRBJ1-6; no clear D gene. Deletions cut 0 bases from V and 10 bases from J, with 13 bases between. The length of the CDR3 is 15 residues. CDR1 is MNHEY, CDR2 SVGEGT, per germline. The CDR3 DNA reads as TGTGCCAGCAGTTACTCGACGGGAGTTGAGTCACCCCTCCACTTT. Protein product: CASSYSTGVESPLHF.

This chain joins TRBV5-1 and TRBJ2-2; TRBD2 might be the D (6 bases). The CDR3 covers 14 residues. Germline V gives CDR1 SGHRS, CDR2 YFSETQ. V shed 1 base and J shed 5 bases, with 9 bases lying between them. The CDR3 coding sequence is TGCGCCAGCAGCTTGAGGGCGGGAACCGGGGAGCTGTTTTTT. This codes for CASSLRAGTGELFF. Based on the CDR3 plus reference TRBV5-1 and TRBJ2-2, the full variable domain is KAGVTQTPRYLIKTRGQQVTLSCSPISGHRSVSWYQQTPGQGLQFLFEYFSETQRNKGNFPGRFSGRQFSNSRSEMNVSTLELGDSALYLCASSLRAGTGELFFGEGSRLTVL.

CDR3 sequence: CATSGVDKPNEKLFF. Here the CDR3 DNA reads TGTGCCACCAGCGGCGTGGACAAGCCAAATGAAAAACTGTTTTTT. The genes are TRBV15 and TRBJ1-4; a possible D gene is TRBD1 (5 bases). V was cut by 5 bases and J by 5 bases, with 15 bases left in between. Per germline, CDR1 LNHNV and CDR2 YYDKDF (reference sequence). This CDR3 is built from 15 residues.

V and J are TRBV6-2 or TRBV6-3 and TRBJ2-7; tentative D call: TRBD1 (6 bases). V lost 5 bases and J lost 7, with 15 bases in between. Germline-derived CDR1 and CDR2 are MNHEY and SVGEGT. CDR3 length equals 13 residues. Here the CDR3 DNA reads TGTGCCAGCAGTCTTCAGGGGCTGGGGGAGCAGTACTTC. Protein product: CASSLQGLGEQYF.